Each of the 13 T cell receptor beta chains below was sequenced from the same sample in a study of cytomegalovirus exposure and HLA in healthy donors. Both 60 Vbeta primers and 13 Jbeta primers went into the PCR. Assay used: immunoSEQ multiplex PCR; TCRdb lists only in-frame clones, some missing. The sample yields approximately 70,000 clones, about 80% seen once. Sequenced: PBMCs. Source of these receptors: a man aged 50-59 years in good health and CMV-seronegative.

The chain couples TRBV28 to TRBJ1-1; a weak D match, TRBD1 (5 bases). The CDR3 has 14 residues. Germline V gene data show CDR1 as MDHEN and CDR2 as SYDVKM. V gave up 5 bases and J gave up 2 bases, with 12 bases separating them. CDR3 residues: CASSPYTGNTEAFF. CDR3 nucleotides: TGTGCCAGCAGTCCTTACACAGGTAACACTGAAGCTTTCTTT.

The gene calls are TRBV27 and TRBJ1-5, with 7 bases lining up with TRBD1. Germline V gene sequence: CDR1 MNHEY, CDR2 SMNVEV (reference sequence). V gave up 3 bases and J gave up 10 bases; unmatched junction bases: 18. CDR3 length: 17 amino acids. The CDR3 here is CASSFLQGGRGIGPQHF. CDR3 bases: TGTGCCAGCAGTTTCCTCCAGGGGGGCAGGGGAATTGGCCCCCAGCATTTT.

The chain carries TRBV4-1 and TRBJ1-5; 10 nucleotides align to TRBD1. This CDR3 has 15 amino acids. J was trimmed by 4 bases and V by 3 bases; bases with no gene match: 3. The germline CDR1 and CDR2 sequences are MGHRA and YSYEKL. CDR3 sequence reads: CASSHPGQGNQPQHF. Written as DNA, the CDR3 is TGCGCCAGCAGCCATCCGGGACAGGGGAATCAGCCCCAGCATTTT.

The V call is TRBV2, the J call TRBJ2-7; TRBD1 matches at 7 bases. CDR3 size: 13 residues. In germline, CDR1 is SNHLY, CDR2 FYNNEI. Germline trimming cut 7 bases from V and 3 bases from J; bases unmatched to any gene: 6. The CDR3 nucleotides are TGTGCCAGCAAACGGGACAGCAACTACGAGCAGTACTTC. Its protein product is CASKRDSNYEQYF.

This clone was seen only a few times. The chain employs TRBV5-5 and TRBJ1-1, with no clear D. The CDR3 contains 14 residues. V was trimmed by 0 bases and J by 6 bases, leaving 12 bases between them. Germline-derived CDR1 and CDR2 are SGHKS and YYEKEE (reference sequence). This CDR3 is CASSLVFTSAEAFF. The CDR3, as DNA: TGTGCCAGCAGCTTGGTATTCACGTCAGCTGAAGCTTTCTTT.

The DNA of the CDR3 is TGTGCCTGGCTAGCGGGGGCGAACACCGGGGAGCTGTTTTTT. Translated, it gives CAWLAGANTGELFF. The chain uses TRBV30 and TRBJ2-2, with 10 bases identical to TRBD2. CDR1 and CDR2 (germline): GTSNPN, SVGIG (reference sequence). The CDR3 has 14 amino acids. J gave up 0 bases and V 5 bases, and 0 bases lay outside the gene matches. The complete variable domain, with remaining parts taken from reference TRBV30 and TRBJ2-2, reads SQTIHQWPATLVQPVGSPLSLECTVEGTSNPNLYWYRQAAGRGLQLLFYSVGIGQISSEVPQNLSASRPQDRQFILSSKKLLLSDSGFYLCAWLAGANTGELFFGEGSRLTVL.

The genes are TRBV4-3 and TRBJ2-7; 15 bases are a match to TRBD2. J lost 3 bases, V lost 1 base, and 4 bases had no gene match. CDR3 size: 17 residues. CDR1 is LGHNA, CDR2 YSLEER, per germline. CDR3 sequence (DNA): TGCGCCAGCAGCCAAGGGACTAGCGGGAGGGGAAACTACGAGCAGTACTTC. Translated, it gives CASSQGTSGRGNYEQYF.

This clone is a singleton in its sample. V usage is TRBV19 and J usage is TRBJ2-2; D remains ambiguous. The V end lost 1 base, the J end lost 5 bases, and 8 bases lay between the germline ends. Germline CDR1 LNHDA, CDR2 SQIVND (reference sequence). The CDR3 is 14 residues long. CDR3 in amino acids: CASSIAGLTGELFF. CDR3 sequence (DNA): TGTGCCAGTAGTATAGCGGGTTTAACCGGGGAGCTGTTTTTT.

The chain employs TRBV28 and TRBJ1-5; 7 bases map to TRBD1. CDR1 and CDR2 from the germline V gene are MDHEN and SYDVKM. This CDR3 comprises 19 residues. V shed 6 bases, J shed 6 bases, and the junction held 23 bases outside the gene matches. For the CDR3, the DNA is TGTGCCAGCAGGGTAACCGGGACAGATCCCGCAAGGCGCGGTCAGCCCCAGCATTTT. Its protein is CASRVTGTDPARRGQPQHF.

This clone was detected only a few times. The chain recombines TRBV28 with TRBJ1-1; 7 bases fit TRBD1. The J segment lost 1 base and the V segment lost 6 bases, leaving 5 bases of the junction unmatched. The CDR3 loop spans 14 amino acids. The germline V gene has CDR1 MDHEN and CDR2 SYDVKM. For the CDR3, the DNA is TGTGCCAGCAGCCCGGGGACAGCGAACACTGAAGCTTTCTTT. Amino acids: CASSPGTANTEAFF. The whole variable domain, filled in from reference TRBV28 and TRBJ1-1, reads DVKVTQSSRYLVKRTGEKVFLECVQDMDHENMFWYRQDPGLGLRLIYFSYDVKMKEKGDIPEGYSVSREKKERFSLILESASTNQTSMYLCASSPGTANTEAFFGQGTRLTVV.

The chain couples TRBV27 to TRBJ1-6; no reliable D call. The CDR3 is 14 residues long. Germline V gene sequence: CDR1 MNHEY, CDR2 SMNVEV (reference sequence). The V end was cut by 3 bases, the J end by 7 bases, with 10 bases between. CDR3 region: CASSLERFNSPLHF. The CDR3 DNA is TGTGCCAGCAGTTTGGAGAGATTCAATTCACCCCTCCACTTT.

The CDR3, as DNA: TGTGCCAGCTCACCTAGGACAGACACTGAAGCTTTCTTT. The encoded protein is CASSPRTDTEAFF. The genes are TRBV18 and TRBJ1-1, with D perhaps TRBD1 (6 bases). Trimming took 3 bases from V and 3 from J, leaving 8 bases between them. This CDR3 has 13 residues. Per the germline V gene, CDR1 is KGHSH and CDR2 is LQKENI.

The chain combines TRBV28 with TRBJ2-7, with TRBD2 matching over 7 bases. CDR1 MDHEN and CDR2 SYDVKM come from the germline V gene. The CDR3 is made up of 15 amino acids. V lost 7 bases and J lost 1; bases outside the gene matches: 10. In nucleotides, the CDR3 is TGTGCCAGCACTAGAAGCGGGGTTAGTTCCTACGAGCAGTACTTC. Translating it yields CASTRSGVSSYEQYF.